The clone carrying this T cell receptor (beta chain) was seen repeatedly, ten times or more. Profiled with immunoSEQ multiplex PCR; TCRdb holds only in-frame clones, not every one. The table has under 120,000 clones, around 64% seen once. The sample is drawn from a study of shared clonotypes between healthy human individuals. In germline, CDR1 is LGHNA, CDR2 YNFKEQ. V gave up 0 bases and J gave up 5 bases; unmatched junction bases: 7. The CDR3 loop spans 16 amino acids. The rearrangement links TRBV4-2 to TRBJ2-7, with 10 bases that match TRBD2. The TCR originated in a woman between 25 and 40 years old in good health. Sample: memory CD8+ T cells sorted from blood. Subset noted: CD45RO+ cells pooled with CCR7-negative TemRA cells. DNA for the CDR3: TGTGCCAGCAGCCAAGATCAAGCGGGAGGGTACGACGAGCAGTACTTC. Amino acid sequence: CASSQDQAGGYDEQYF.